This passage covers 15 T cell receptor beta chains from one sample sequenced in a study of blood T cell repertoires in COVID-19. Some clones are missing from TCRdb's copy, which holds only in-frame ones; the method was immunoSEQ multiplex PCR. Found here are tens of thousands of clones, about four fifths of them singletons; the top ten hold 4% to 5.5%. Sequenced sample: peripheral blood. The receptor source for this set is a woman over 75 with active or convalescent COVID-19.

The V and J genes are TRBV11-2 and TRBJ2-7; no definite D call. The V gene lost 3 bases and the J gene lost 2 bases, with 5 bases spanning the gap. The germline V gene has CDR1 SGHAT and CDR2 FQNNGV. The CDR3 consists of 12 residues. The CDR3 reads CASSFLTYEQYF. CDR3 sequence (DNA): TGTGCCAGCAGCTTCTTAACCTACGAGCAGTACTTC.

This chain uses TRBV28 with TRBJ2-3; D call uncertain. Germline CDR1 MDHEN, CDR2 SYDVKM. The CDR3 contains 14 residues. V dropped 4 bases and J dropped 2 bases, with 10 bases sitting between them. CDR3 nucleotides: TGTGCCAGCAGTTCGGGTACGTTCACAGATACGCAGTATTTT. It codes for CASSSGTFTDTQYF.

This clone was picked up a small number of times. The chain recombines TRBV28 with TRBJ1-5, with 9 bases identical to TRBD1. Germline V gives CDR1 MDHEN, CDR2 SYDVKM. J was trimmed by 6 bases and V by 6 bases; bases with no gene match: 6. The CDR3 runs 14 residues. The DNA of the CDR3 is TGTGCCAGCAGCCCCGGGACAGGGAGTCAGCCCCAGCATTTT. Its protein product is CASSPGTGSQPQHF.

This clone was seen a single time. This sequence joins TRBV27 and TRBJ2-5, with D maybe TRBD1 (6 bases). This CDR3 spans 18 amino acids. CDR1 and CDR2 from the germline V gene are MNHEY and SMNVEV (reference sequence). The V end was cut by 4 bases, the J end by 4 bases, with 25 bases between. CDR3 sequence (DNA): TGTGCCAGCAGTTCTACGTCAGGGGTCCCATTGTCTTCAGAGACCCAGTACTTC. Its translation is CASSSTSGVPLSSETQYF.

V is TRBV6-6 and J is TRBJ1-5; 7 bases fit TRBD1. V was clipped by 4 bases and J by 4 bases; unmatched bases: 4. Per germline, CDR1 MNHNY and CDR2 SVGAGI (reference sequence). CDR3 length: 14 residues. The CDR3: CASSLQGQNQPQHF. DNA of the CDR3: TGTGCCAGCAGTTTACAGGGACAGAATCAGCCCCAGCATTTT.

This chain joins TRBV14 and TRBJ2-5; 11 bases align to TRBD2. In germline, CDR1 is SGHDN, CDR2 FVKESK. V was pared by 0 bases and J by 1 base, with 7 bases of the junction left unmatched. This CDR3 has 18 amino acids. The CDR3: CASSQDSQLAGVQETQYF. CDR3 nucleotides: TGTGCCAGCAGCCAAGATAGCCAACTAGCGGGGGTCCAAGAGACCCAGTACTTC.

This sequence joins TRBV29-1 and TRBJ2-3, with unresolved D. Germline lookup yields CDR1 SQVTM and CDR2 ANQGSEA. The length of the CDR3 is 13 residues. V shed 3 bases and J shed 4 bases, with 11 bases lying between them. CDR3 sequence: CSVDMQYSDTQYF. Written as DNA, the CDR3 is TGCAGCGTTGATATGCAGTATTCAGATACGCAGTATTTT.

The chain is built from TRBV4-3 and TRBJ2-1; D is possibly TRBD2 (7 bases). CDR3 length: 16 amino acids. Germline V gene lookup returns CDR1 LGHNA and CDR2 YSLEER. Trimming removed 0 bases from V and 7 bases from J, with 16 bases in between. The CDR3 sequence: CASSQERGGRVNEQFF. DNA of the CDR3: TGCGCCAGCAGCCAAGAAAGGGGGGGGCGGGTAAATGAGCAGTTCTTC.

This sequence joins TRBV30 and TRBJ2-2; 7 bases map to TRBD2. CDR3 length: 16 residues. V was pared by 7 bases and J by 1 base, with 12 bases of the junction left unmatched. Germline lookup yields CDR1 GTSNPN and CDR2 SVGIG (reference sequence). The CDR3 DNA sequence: TGTGCCTATACGCTTGGGGCGGGGGTGAACACCGGGGAGCTGTTTTTT. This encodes CAYTLGAGVNTGELFF.

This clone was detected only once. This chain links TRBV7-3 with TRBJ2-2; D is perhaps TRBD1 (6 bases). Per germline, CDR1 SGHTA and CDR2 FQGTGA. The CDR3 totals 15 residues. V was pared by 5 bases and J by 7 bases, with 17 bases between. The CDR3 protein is CASSLGQPGSGELFF. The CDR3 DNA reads TGTGCCAGCAGCCTTGGACAGCCCGGCAGCGGGGAGCTGTTTTTT.

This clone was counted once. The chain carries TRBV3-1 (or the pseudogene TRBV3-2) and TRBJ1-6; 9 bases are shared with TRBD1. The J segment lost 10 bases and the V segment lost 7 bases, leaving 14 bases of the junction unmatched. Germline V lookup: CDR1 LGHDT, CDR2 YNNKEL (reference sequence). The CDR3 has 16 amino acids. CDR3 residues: CASNHDPGQGDSPLHF. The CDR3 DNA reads TGTGCCAGCAACCACGATCCGGGACAGGGAGACTCACCCCTCCACTTT.

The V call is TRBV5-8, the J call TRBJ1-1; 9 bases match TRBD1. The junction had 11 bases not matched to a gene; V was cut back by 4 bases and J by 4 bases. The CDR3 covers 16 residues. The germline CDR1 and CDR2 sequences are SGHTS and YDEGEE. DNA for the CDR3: TGTGCCAGCAGCAGGGGGGGACAGGGCGTTTTCACTGAAGCTTTCTTT. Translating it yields CASSRGGQGVFTEAFF.

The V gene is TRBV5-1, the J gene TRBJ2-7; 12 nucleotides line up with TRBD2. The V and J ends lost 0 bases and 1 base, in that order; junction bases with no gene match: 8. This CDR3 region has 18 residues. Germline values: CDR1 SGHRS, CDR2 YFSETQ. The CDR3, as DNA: TGCGCCAGCAGCTTGGGTTCTAGCGGGAGGGCCGGGTCCTACGAGCAGTACTTC. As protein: CASSLGSSGRAGSYEQYF.

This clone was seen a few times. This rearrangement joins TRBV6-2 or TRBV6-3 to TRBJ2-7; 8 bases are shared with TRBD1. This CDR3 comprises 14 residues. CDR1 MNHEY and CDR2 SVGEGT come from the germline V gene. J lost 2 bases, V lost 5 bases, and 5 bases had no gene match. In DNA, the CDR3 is TGTGCCAGCAGTACTCGACAGGGGCCCTACGAGCAGTACTTC. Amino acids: CASSTRQGPYEQYF.

DNA for the CDR3: TGTGCCAGCAGCTTGGTGATTGGGACAGGGCAGTTCTTC. As protein: CASSLVIGTGQFF. The genes are TRBV5-4 and TRBJ2-1, with 8 bases matching TRBD1. V shed 0 bases, J shed 12 bases, and the junction held 5 bases outside the gene matches. Germline CDR1 is SGHNT and CDR2 is YYREEE (reference sequence). There are 13 residues in the CDR3.